The rows below give T cell receptor beta chains drawn from one sample of a study of T cells in Graves' hyperthyroidism and ophthalmopathy. TCRdb recomputed calls from the multiplex PCR reads with MiXCR, one row per CDR3 protein. Seen here are 550,000 to 600,000 distinct CDR3 sequences, approximately 15% observed once, and the top ten hold less than 9%. The source material was blood. The receptor source for this set is a woman aged 18 to 35 with Graves' ophthalmopathy. CDR3s include the opening cysteine and the closing phenylalanine or tryptophan. Each record gives: CDR3 protein, V gene, J gene.

CDR3aa: CASSQSGAQFNEQFF; v_gene: TRBV5-5; j_gene: TRBJ2-1
CDR3aa: CASRRTSGIQNNEQFF; v_gene: TRBV12-3/TRBV12-4; j_gene: TRBJ2-1
CDR3aa: CASSVDGGTDTQYF; v_gene: TRBV9; j_gene: TRBJ2-3
CDR3aa: CASRGAGAYEQYF; v_gene: TRBV3-1; j_gene: TRBJ2-7
CDR3aa: CASTDLGLAGGPGQETQYF; v_gene: TRBV6-2/TRBV6-3; j_gene: TRBJ2-5
CDR3aa: CASSPGLIETQYF; v_gene: TRBV19; j_gene: TRBJ2-5
CDR3aa: CAWDGDSSRGTQYF; v_gene: TRBV30; j_gene: TRBJ2-5
CDR3aa: CASSQSTHQETQYF; v_gene: TRBV14; j_gene: TRBJ2-5
CDR3aa: CASSLGASYEQYF; v_gene: TRBV27; j_gene: TRBJ2-7
CDR3aa: CASSTGLAGGRSYNEQFF; v_gene: TRBV19; j_gene: TRBJ2-1
CDR3aa: CASSVGLAGAAYEQYF; v_gene: TRBV9; j_gene: TRBJ2-7
CDR3aa: CASSLRPGQGASEQYF; v_gene: TRBV14; j_gene: TRBJ2-7
CDR3aa: CASSEFFRGSSYEQYF; v_gene: TRBV6-1; j_gene: TRBJ2-7
CDR3aa: CAITTTGHQDTQYF; v_gene: TRBV10-3; j_gene: TRBJ2-3
CDR3aa: CASSLPAGAHMNTEAFF; v_gene: TRBV28; j_gene: TRBJ1-1
CDR3aa: CASSPVGLAADTQYF; v_gene: TRBV3-1; j_gene: TRBJ2-3
CDR3aa: CASSIGAGAWNTEAFF; v_gene: TRBV19; j_gene: TRBJ1-1
CDR3aa: CASSPRGQGGQPQHF; v_gene: TRBV3-1; j_gene: TRBJ1-5
CDR3aa: CASSLSRGVQPQHF; v_gene: TRBV12-3/TRBV12-4; j_gene: TRBJ1-5
CDR3aa: CSARTSGRAYEQYF; v_gene: TRBV20-1; j_gene: TRBJ2-7
CDR3aa: CASSLSGPGTGELFF; v_gene: TRBV5-1; j_gene: TRBJ2-2
CDR3aa: CATSTLGDRVGYTF; v_gene: TRBV15; j_gene: TRBJ1-2
CDR3aa: CAWRPGQGAVTQYF; v_gene: TRBV30; j_gene: TRBJ2-3
CDR3aa: CASTGRVQSSEQFF; v_gene: TRBV19; j_gene: TRBJ2-1
CDR3aa: CSVTEPGTGFGYTF; v_gene: TRBV20-1; j_gene: TRBJ1-2
CDR3aa: CASSAGQRPYEQYF; v_gene: TRBV2; j_gene: TRBJ2-7
CDR3aa: CASSEVSPTNYGYTF; v_gene: TRBV2; j_gene: TRBJ1-2
CDR3aa: CASSPQAGPPYEQYF; v_gene: TRBV12-3/TRBV12-4; j_gene: TRBJ2-7
CDR3aa: CASSLGAGTGNSLSSYEQYF; v_gene: TRBV5-5; j_gene: TRBJ2-7
CDR3aa: CASSPPGDGIWAEAFF; v_gene: TRBV28; j_gene: TRBJ1-1
CDR3aa: CASSVTSSYEQYF; v_gene: TRBV6-1; j_gene: TRBJ2-7
CDR3aa: CSARDSGRDGVYNEQFF; v_gene: TRBV20-1; j_gene: TRBJ2-1
CDR3aa: CASSLGPSAYNEQFF; v_gene: TRBV5-5; j_gene: TRBJ2-1
CDR3aa: CASMGRVGGMNTEAFF; v_gene: TRBV6-1; j_gene: TRBJ1-1
CDR3aa: CVSGPSTGGSYEQYF; v_gene: TRBV12-5; j_gene: TRBJ2-7
CDR3aa: CASSQDRLASFTDTQYF; v_gene: TRBV3-1; j_gene: TRBJ2-3
CDR3aa: CASSFRGEAFF; v_gene: TRBV7-2; j_gene: TRBJ1-1
CDR3aa: CASRPPGLGHDEQFF; v_gene: TRBV12-3/TRBV12-4; j_gene: TRBJ2-1